Below are 21 T cell receptor beta chains sequenced from a single sample in a study of blood T cell repertoires in COVID-19. Generated by immunoSEQ multiplex PCR, the TCRdb table keeps only in-frame clones and is missing some. The sample holds tens of thousands of clones, 81% seen once. The sequencing sample was made of peripheral blood. Receptors were obtained from a man aged 80 or over with acute or convalescent COVID-19.

J is TRBJ2-7 and V is TRBV5-1; D is possibly TRBD2 (6 bases). CDR1 and CDR2 from the germline V gene are SGHRS and YFSETQ. The V end lost 0 bases, the J end lost 6 bases, and 19 bases lay between the germline ends. The CDR3 sequence is 16 residues long. In DNA, the CDR3 is TGCGCCAGCAGCTTGGCCTGGGGATCAATCGGGGGCGAGCAGTACTTC. It yields the protein CASSLAWGSIGGEQYF.

The chain carries TRBV6-5 and TRBJ1-2, with D unresolved. The germline V and J ends were trimmed by 8 bases and 9 bases, with 16 bases remaining between them. In germline, CDR1 is MNHEY, CDR2 SVGAGI. The CDR3 length is 12 residues. The CDR3: CASLSPALSYTF. The DNA for the CDR3 is TGTGCCAGCCTTAGCCCTGCACTTAGCTACACCTTC.

The chain recombines TRBV5-6 with TRBJ1-1, with 9 bases that match TRBD1. This CDR3 comprises 15 residues. Trimming cost V 0 bases and J 5 bases; bases outside gene matches: 5. Germline lookup yields CDR1 SGHDT and CDR2 YYEEEE. CDR3 DNA: TGTGCCAGCAGCTTGGCCCCCGGACAGGGGACTGAAGCTTTCTTT. Translating gives CASSLAPGQGTEAFF.

As for this clone: One end of the junction is discordant with germline, which a read error may explain. This sequence joins TRBV28 and TRBJ1-1, with 9 nucleotides matching TRBD1. The CDR3 runs to 13 residues. Germline values: CDR1 MDHEN, CDR2 SYDVKM. The CDR3 loop reads CASSTGGGDRVEF. CDR3 nucleotides: TGTGCCAGCTCTACCGGGGGTGGGGACAGGGTGGAATTT.

This clone occurred a few times. The rearrangement uses TRBV28 and TRBJ2-7; weak D call: TRBD1 (6 bases). Trimming stripped 4 bases from V and 1 base from J, with 17 bases between. CDR1 and CDR2 (germline): MDHEN, SYDVKM. CDR3 length: 16 residues. The CDR3: CASSSGHHFGSYEQYF. In nucleotides, the CDR3 is TGTGCCAGCAGTTCGGGACACCACTTCGGGTCCTACGAGCAGTACTTC.

V usage is TRBV6-5 and J usage is TRBJ1-1; D gene ambiguous. This CDR3 spans 16 amino acids. Germline loops: CDR1 MNHEY, CDR2 SVGAGI. The V gene lost 2 bases and the J gene lost 3 bases, with 16 bases spanning the gap. CDR3 in DNA: TGTGCCAGCAGTTACACGGCCCTAGCCTACGACACTGAAGCTTTCTTT. Residues: CASSYTALAYDTEAFF.

The chain is built from TRBV7-9 and TRBJ2-1; 7 bases are shared with TRBD2. Germline V gives CDR1 SEHNR, CDR2 FQNEAQ (reference sequence). Unmatched junction bases numbered 11, after V lost 5 bases and J lost 7 bases. This CDR3 spans 15 amino acids. The CDR3 sequence: CASSREGGWRNEQFF. The CDR3 coding sequence is TGTGCCAGCAGCCGCGAGGGAGGGTGGCGGAATGAGCAGTTCTTC.

The chain has TRBV18 and TRBJ2-7; D not resolved. Germline CDR1 KGHSH, CDR2 LQKENI. The CDR3 has 12 amino acids. V shed 5 bases and J shed 2 bases, with 7 bases lying between them. The CDR3 nucleotides read TGTGCCAGCTCATCCTTAACCTACGAGCAGTACTTC. Amino acids: CASSSLTYEQYF.

CDR3 coding DNA: TGCGCCAGCAGCCAAGAGCGTTCTGCGGGTGAAGCTTTCTTT. Translating it yields CASSQERSAGEAFF. This chain uses TRBV4-1 with TRBJ1-1; no firm D call. The CDR3 runs to 14 residues. Germline V gene lookup returns CDR1 MGHRA and CDR2 YSYEKL. V lost 0 bases and J lost 7, with 12 bases in between.

The rearrangement uses TRBV28 and TRBJ1-4, with D perhaps matching TRBD1 (6 bases). This CDR3 spans 18 amino acids. Looked up from germline, CDR1 is MDHEN and CDR2 is SYDVKM. V was pared by 5 bases and J by 7 bases, with 26 bases between. The CDR3 loop reads CASSLPIPQGPGAEKLFF. In nucleotides, the CDR3 is TGTGCCAGCAGTCTTCCAATACCTCAGGGGCCAGGGGCTGAAAAACTGTTTTTT.

CDR3 sequence: CASSLLGQGVGYGYTF. CDR3 nucleotide sequence: TGTGCCAGCAGTCTATTAGGACAGGGAGTCGGGTATGGCTACACCTTC. The chain links TRBV28 to TRBJ1-2; 8 nucleotides match TRBD1. Germline CDR1 and CDR2: MDHEN and SYDVKM. The V gene end was trimmed by 5 bases and the J gene end by 5 bases; junction bases not matched to a gene: 13. CDR3 length: 16 residues.

The CDR3 loop is CAISDITGASGELFF. Written as DNA, the CDR3 is TGTGCCATCAGTGATATTACAGGGGCGTCCGGGGAGCTGTTTTTT. The rearrangement links TRBV10-3 to TRBJ2-2; 7 positions agree with TRBD1. The CDR3 loop spans 15 amino acids. V was pared by 3 bases and J by 6 bases, with 7 bases of the junction left unmatched. Germline CDR1 is ENHRY and CDR2 is SYGVKD.

The V call is TRBV29-1, the J call TRBJ1-1; a weak D match, TRBD1 (6 bases). The germline CDR1 and CDR2 sequences are SQVTM and ANQGSEA. V was trimmed by 7 bases and J by 6 bases, leaving 12 bases between them. This CDR3 has 11 residues. The CDR3 DNA is TGCAGCGATCACAGGGACGCTGAAGCTTTCTTT. Protein sequence: CSDHRDAEAFF.

The chain employs TRBV15 and TRBJ2-3; D might be TRBD1 (6 bases). This CDR3 comprises 12 residues. Trimming stripped 2 bases from V and 6 bases from J, with 6 bases between. Germline V gene data show CDR1 as LNHNV and CDR2 as YYDKDF (reference sequence). CDR3 DNA: TGTGCCACCAGCAGAAGGGGGGATACGCAGTATTTT. Its translation is CATSRRGDTQYF.

As DNA, the CDR3 is TGTGCCAGCAGCTTAGGGGCCTCAGGGTCAAGAGAGACCCAGTACTTC. Its protein product is CASSLGASGSRETQYF. The chain joins TRBV11-2 to TRBJ2-5; D possibly corresponds to TRBD1 (5 bases). Germline loops: CDR1 SGHAT, CDR2 FQNNGV. The CDR3 extends over 16 amino acids. V lost 1 base and J lost 4, with 16 bases in between. The full variable domain, rest sourced from reference TRBV11-2 and TRBJ2-5, is EAGVAQSPRYKIIEKRQSVAFWCNPISGHATLYWYQQILGQGPKLLIQFQNNGVVDDSQLPKDRFSAERLKGVDSTLKIQPAKLEDSAVYLCASSLGASGSRETQYFGPGTRLLVL.

The chain has TRBV18 and TRBJ1-4; D unresolved. Germline CDR1 KGHSH, CDR2 LQKENI. V lost 3 bases to trimming and J lost 5 bases, with 7 bases between them. The CDR3 is 13 amino acids. This CDR3 is CASSPRQNEKLFF. CDR3 coding DNA: TGTGCCAGCTCACCGAGGCAGAATGAAAAACTGTTTTTT.

The chain combines TRBV6-6 with TRBJ2-6, with 10 bases identical to TRBD1. Germline CDR1 MNHNY, CDR2 SVGAGI (reference sequence). The V and J ends lost 5 bases and 1 base, in that order; junction bases with no gene match: 5. This CDR3 is built from 17 residues. This CDR3 is CASSRQGAKSGANVLTF. Written as DNA, the CDR3 is TGTGCCAGCAGTCGACAGGGGGCAAAATCTGGGGCCAACGTCCTGACTTTC.

The V call is TRBV5-1, the J call TRBJ1-5, with a weak D call TRBD1 (6 bases). Germline values: CDR1 SGHRS, CDR2 YFSETQ. This CDR3 is built from 14 residues. Trimming shortened V by 4 bases and J by 5 bases, and 13 bases separated the two germline ends. The CDR3 nucleotides are TGCGCCAGCAGCCCCCAGGGGATGGATCAGCCCCAGCATTTT. This gives the protein CASSPQGMDQPQHF.

The rearrangement joins TRBV3-1 (or the pseudogene TRBV3-2) to TRBJ1-5; 8 bases match TRBD1. Germline assignment: CDR1 LGHDT and CDR2 YNNKEL (reference sequence). The trim removed 1 base at V and 3 bases at J, leaving 2 bases unmatched. This CDR3 comprises 15 residues. The CDR3 DNA follows: TGTGCCAGCAGCCAAGTGGACAGGGTCAATCAGCCCCAGCATTTT. Its translation is CASSQVDRVNQPQHF.

The chain joins TRBV7-9 to TRBJ2-3; 7 bases line up with TRBD2. The germline V gene has CDR1 SEHNR and CDR2 FQNEAQ (reference sequence). There are 14 residues in the CDR3. V dropped 2 bases and J dropped 9; count of bases not matched to a gene: 8. The CDR3 DNA is TGTGCCAGCAGCTTAAGTGGGCTAGCGGCCACGCAGTATTTT. Protein product: CASSLSGLAATQYF.

This rearrangement joins TRBV3-1 (or the pseudogene TRBV3-2) to TRBJ2-7, with 7 positions matching TRBD2. Germline CDR1 LGHDT, CDR2 YNNKEL (reference sequence). Trimming cost V 6 bases and J 6 bases; bases outside gene matches: 17. The CDR3 consists of 16 residues. CDR3 protein: CASRPELGAGTGEQYF. The CDR3 DNA is TGTGCCAGCAGACCGGAGCTTGGAGCGGGAACGGGCGAGCAGTACTTC.